This TCR beta chain was recorded in a study of T-cell memory formation after mild COVID-19. This clonotype was seen only a few times. cDNA libraries for TCR alpha and TCR beta, carrying sample barcodes and UMIs, came from 5'RACE with constant-segment primers. TCRdb reanalysed the 5' RACE reads using MiXCR and keeps one entry per CDR3 protein. The profile covers 540,000 or so distinct CDR3 sequences, with over 20% appearing a single time and around an eighth taken by the ten largest. Trimming removed 5 bases from V and 7 bases from J, with 12 bases in between. This CDR3 is 14 amino acids long. The origin of this receptor is an adult woman who had mild COVID-19 (a few samples of this study predate the infection). Cell type and time point are not known. The chain recombines TRBV12-3 or TRBV12-4 with TRBJ1-6; D is unresolved. The sequenced sample consisted of PBMCs or a T cell subset sorted from them (not recorded which). The chain's CDR3 is CASSTGTDNSPLHF. CDR3 nucleotide sequence: TGTGCCAGCAGTACCGGAACAGACAATTCACCCCTCCACTTT.